The 19 T cell receptor beta chains presented below share a single source sample, sequenced in a study of OX40 agonist ivuxolimab in advanced cancers. Clones were sequenced by immunoSEQ multiplex PCR, and TCRdb holds only the in-frame ones, with some missing. This sample carries roughly 48,000 clones, about 85% of them seen once, and the ten largest clones take roughly a tenth. Sequencing used CD4+ or CD8+ T cells sorted from blood, obtained in a trial of the OX40 agonist ivuxolimab. Receptor source: an adult with an advanced solid tumor such as melanoma, head and neck, liver or kidney cancer.

The gene calls are TRBV7-3 and TRBJ2-4; D might be TRBD2 (7 bases). V was cut by 1 base and J by 6 bases, with 10 bases left in between. The CDR3 has 14 residues. The germline gives CDR1 SGHTA, CDR2 FQGTGA. CDR3 residues: CASSLSGGRNIQYF. In nucleotides, the CDR3 is TGTGCCAGCAGCTTAAGCGGGGGCAGAAACATTCAGTACTTC. Using reference TRBV7-3 and TRBJ2-4 for the parts outside the CDR3, the full variable domain is GAGVSQTPSNKVTEKGKYVELRCDPISGHTALYWYRQSLGQGPEFLIYFQGTGAADDSGLPNDRFFAVRPEGSVSTLKIQRTERGDSAVYLCASSLSGGRNIQYFGAGTRLSVL.

This rearrangement joins TRBV10-1 to TRBJ1-1, with D unresolved. Trimming stripped 9 bases from V and 2 bases from J, with 13 bases between. Germline lookup yields CDR1 WNHNN and CDR2 SYGVQD (reference sequence). The CDR3 runs to 13 residues. As DNA, the CDR3 is TGCGCCAGTTCGATCGGCACAAACACTGAAGCTTTCTTT. Translation: CASSIGTNTEAFF.

The chain combines TRBV6-5 with TRBJ1-1, with 9 bases aligning to TRBD1. Germline CDR1 and CDR2: MNHEY and SVGAGI. The CDR3 contains 16 residues. V lost 2 bases, J lost 0 bases, and 4 bases stayed unmatched. The CDR3 bases are TGTGCCAGCAGTTACGGGTGGACAGGGGTGAACACTGAAGCTTTCTTT. Its translation is CASSYGWTGVNTEAFF.

The chain recombines TRBV12-5 with TRBJ1-1; no reliable D call. The CDR3 is made up of 12 amino acids. CDR1 is LGHNT, CDR2 FRNRAP, per germline. Trimming pared 6 bases from V and 2 bases from J, leaving 7 bases between. CDR3 nucleotide sequence: TGTGCTAGTGGCTGGGCCAACACTGAAGCTTTCTTT. Translated, it gives CASGWANTEAFF.

The CDR3 protein is CASSSGTTGTDSYEQYF. CDR3 coding DNA: TGTGCCAGCAGCTCCGGAACCACCGGGACAGATTCCTACGAGCAGTACTTC. This sequence joins TRBV7-9 and TRBJ2-7; 7 positions agree with TRBD1. This CDR3 has 17 amino acids. J gave up 1 base and V 4 bases, and 13 bases lay outside the gene matches. Germline loops: CDR1 SEHNR, CDR2 FQNEAQ (reference sequence).

CDR3 nucleotide sequence: TGCGCCAGCAGCTTGGTTCTAGCGCGGAACACCGGGGAGCTGTTTTTT. The encoded protein is CASSLVLARNTGELFF. The chain combines TRBV5-1 with TRBJ2-2, with D tentatively TRBD2 (6 bases). The CDR3 runs 16 residues. Germline V CDR1 and CDR2: SGHRS, YFSETQ. The V end was cut by 0 bases, the J end by 1 base, with 10 bases between.

The V and J genes are TRBV5-1 and TRBJ2-1; 14 positions agree with TRBD2. This CDR3 is built from 14 residues. Unmatched junction bases numbered 2, after V lost 4 bases and J lost 8 bases. CDR1 is SGHRS and CDR2 is YFSETQ in the germline V gene. CDR3 bases: TGCGCCAGCAGCCAGACTAGCGGGAGGGATGAGCAGTTCTTC. It codes for CASSQTSGRDEQFF.

The chain carries TRBV5-6 and TRBJ1-2; D not certain. V gave up 4 bases and J gave up 5 bases, with 12 bases separating them. Germline CDR1 reads SGHDT; CDR2 reads YYEEEE. This CDR3 comprises 13 residues. In DNA, the CDR3 is TGTGCCAGCAGCACCGGACGGCTATATGGCTACACCTTC. This translates into CASSTGRLYGYTF.

The rearrangement links TRBV7-2 to TRBJ1-5, with D unresolved. The CDR3 loop spans 12 amino acids. The germline V and J ends were trimmed by 1 base and 8 bases, with 6 bases remaining between them. Germline CDR1 SGHTA, CDR2 FQGNSA. This CDR3 is CASSLVGKPQHF. The CDR3, as DNA: TGTGCCAGCAGCTTAGTGGGGAAGCCCCAGCATTTT.

The chain joins TRBV5-5 to TRBJ2-7; 7 positions agree with TRBD1. CDR1 and CDR2 (germline): SGHKS, YYEKEE (reference sequence). Germline trimming cut 1 base from V and 3 bases from J; bases unmatched to any gene: 7. This CDR3 has 15 residues. CDR3 amino acids: CASSLSPRTGYEQYF. In nucleotides, the CDR3 is TGTGCCAGCAGCTTGTCCCCTAGGACAGGCTACGAGCAGTACTTC.

The genes are TRBV7-9 and TRBJ1-1; no reliable D call. This CDR3 is 12 amino acids long. Looked up from germline, CDR1 is SEHNR and CDR2 is FQNEAQ (reference sequence). Trimming took off 1 base at V and 10 bases at J, with 10 bases between the two ends. The DNA for the CDR3 is TGTGCCAGCAGCTTAGGGGGTGGGAGAGCTTTCTTT. Residues: CASSLGGGRAFF.

The rearrangement links TRBV27 to TRBJ2-1; the D gene is possibly TRBD1 (6 bases). CDR3 length: 14 residues. Deletions cut 8 bases from V and 0 bases from J, with 11 bases between. The germline V gene has CDR1 MNHEY and CDR2 SMNVEV (reference sequence). CDR3 nucleotides: TGTGCCAGCCGAACAGGGACCTCCTACAATGAGCAGTTCTTC. It translates to CASRTGTSYNEQFF.

The chain employs TRBV28 and TRBJ1-6; D might be TRBD1 (5 bases). CDR1 and CDR2 from the germline V gene are MDHEN and SYDVKM. There are 14 residues in the CDR3. The V end was cut by 6 bases, the J end by 5 bases, with 11 bases between. CDR3 sequence (DNA): TGTGCCAGCAGACGAGGAGGGGATAATTCACCCCTCCACTTT. Amino acids: CASRRGGDNSPLHF. Full variable domain (remainder filled in from reference TRBV28 and TRBJ1-6): DVKVTQSSRYLVKRTGEKVFLECVQDMDHENMFWYRQDPGLGLRLIYFSYDVKMKEKGDIPEGYSVSREKKERFSLILESASTNQTSMYLCASRRGGDNSPLHFGNGTRLTVT.

This clone was seen only once. The chain is built from TRBV28 and TRBJ1-1, with 9 positions matching TRBD1. The CDR3 covers 16 residues. The V segment lost 5 bases and the J segment 1 base; nucleotides outside the gene matches: 8. Germline values: CDR1 MDHEN, CDR2 SYDVKM. The CDR3 nucleotides are TGTGCCAGCAGTATGATTCCGGGACAGGGGAACACTGAAGCTTTCTTT. Translation: CASSMIPGQGNTEAFF.

This rearrangement joins TRBV7-8 to TRBJ1-1, with D hard to call. This CDR3 has 13 residues. Germline CDR1 SGHVS, CDR2 FQNEAQ. Deletions cut 1 base from V and 5 bases from J, with 8 bases between. In DNA form, the CDR3 reads TGTGCCAGCAGCTTAGTGTCAGTTACTGAAGCTTTCTTT. This gives the protein CASSLVSVTEAFF.

J is TRBJ2-5 and V is TRBV6-5; TRBD2 agrees at 7 bases. This CDR3 is 12 amino acids long. The germline V gene encodes CDR1 MNHEY and CDR2 SVGAGI. V lost 8 bases and J lost 3; bases outside the gene matches: 3. The CDR3 DNA follows: TGTGCCAGCGGGGCGGGAGAAGAGACCCAGTACTTC. Its protein is CASGAGEETQYF.

This clone was counted only a few times. The chain employs TRBV7-8 and TRBJ2-7, with TRBD2 matching over 8 bases. There are 15 residues in the CDR3. J gave up 1 base and V 0 bases, and 2 bases lay outside the gene matches. Looked up from germline, CDR1 is SGHVS and CDR2 is FQNEAQ. The CDR3 region has the DNA TGTGCCAGCAGCTTAGCCCCTAGCGGGTCCTACGAGCAGTACTTC. Its translation: CASSLAPSGSYEQYF.

The sample holds one count of this clone. Distinct nucleotide sequences in the sample also encode this CDR3. V and J are TRBV6-1 and TRBJ1-4; 7 bases agree with TRBD1. This CDR3 is 14 amino acids long. The junction had 4 bases not matched to a gene; V was cut back by 4 bases and J by 5 bases. Looked up from germline, CDR1 is MNHNS and CDR2 is SASEGT. The CDR3 protein is CASSVGGGNEKLFF. The CDR3 bases are TGTGCCAGCAGTGTAGGAGGGGGCAATGAAAAACTGTTTTTT.

The genes are TRBV30 and TRBJ1-1; a possible D gene is TRBD1 (6 bases). This CDR3 has 16 amino acids. V lost 0 bases to trimming and J lost 2 bases, with 16 bases between them. CDR1 is GTSNPN, CDR2 SVGIG, per germline (reference sequence). The CDR3 nucleotides read TGTGCCTGGAGTGTACCTCCGACAGGTCGAAACACTGAAGCTTTCTTT. This sequence encodes CAWSVPPTGRNTEAFF.